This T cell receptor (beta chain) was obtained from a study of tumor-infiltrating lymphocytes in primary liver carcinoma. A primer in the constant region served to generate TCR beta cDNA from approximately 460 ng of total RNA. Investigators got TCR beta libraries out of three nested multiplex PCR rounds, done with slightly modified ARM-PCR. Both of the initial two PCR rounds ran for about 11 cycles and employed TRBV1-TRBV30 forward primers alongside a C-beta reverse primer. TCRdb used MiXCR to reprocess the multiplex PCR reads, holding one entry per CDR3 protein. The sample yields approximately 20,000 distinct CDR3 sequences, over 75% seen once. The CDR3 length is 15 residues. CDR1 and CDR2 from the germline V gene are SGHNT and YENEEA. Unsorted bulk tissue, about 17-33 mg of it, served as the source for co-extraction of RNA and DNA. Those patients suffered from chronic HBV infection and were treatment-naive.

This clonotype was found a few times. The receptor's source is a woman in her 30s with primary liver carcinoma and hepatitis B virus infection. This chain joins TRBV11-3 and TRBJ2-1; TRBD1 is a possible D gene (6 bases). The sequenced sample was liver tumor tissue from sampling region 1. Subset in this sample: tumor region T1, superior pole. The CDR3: CGSSTGHGFLDEQFF. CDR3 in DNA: TGTGGCAGTTCAACGGGACACGGCTTCTTGGATGAGCAGTTCTTC.